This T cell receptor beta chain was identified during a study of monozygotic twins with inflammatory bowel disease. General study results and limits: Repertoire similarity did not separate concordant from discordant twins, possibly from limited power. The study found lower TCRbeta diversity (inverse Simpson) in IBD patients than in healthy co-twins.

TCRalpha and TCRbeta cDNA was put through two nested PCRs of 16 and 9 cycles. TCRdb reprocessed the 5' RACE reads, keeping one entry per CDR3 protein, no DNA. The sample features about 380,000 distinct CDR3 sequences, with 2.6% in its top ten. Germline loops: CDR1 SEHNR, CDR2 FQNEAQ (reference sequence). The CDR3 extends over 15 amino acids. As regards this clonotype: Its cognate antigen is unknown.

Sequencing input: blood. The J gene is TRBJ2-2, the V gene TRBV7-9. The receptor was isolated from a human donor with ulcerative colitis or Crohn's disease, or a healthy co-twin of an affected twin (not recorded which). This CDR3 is CASSSWSPNTGELFF.